This TCR beta chain appears in the sequencing data of a study of persistence of HIV-infected CD4 T cells. Background on the study: Multiple blood draws of up to 180 mL, except a couple of donors with single leukapheresis.

The stimulus was an HIV-1 Gag 15-mer peptide pool, 0.85 to 1 ug/peptide/mL. Responding CD4+ T cells were sorted by upregulation of both CD40 ligand and CD69. Plasma HIV-1 RNA stayed below 50 copies/mL for at least 4 years. In regard to this clone: What it binds is unknown.

The immunoSEQ assay was version 4, run in survey mode. Method: immunoSEQ multiplex PCR; TCRdb's copy keeps in-frame clones and lacks some. The sample lists about 14,000 clones; about 70% were seen once. This material consisted of CD4+ T cells sorted from PBMCs after roughly 18-hour stimulation, taken from a patient who received antiretroviral therapy. The sequence derives from an adult man with HIV who was CMV-seropositive.

The DNA of the CDR3 is TGTGCCAGCAGCAACCGGGACAGGGAAAACTATGGCTACACCTTC. Its protein product is CASSNRDRENYGYTF. The chain couples TRBV7-2 to TRBJ1-2; 9 bases agree with TRBD1. CDR1 SGHTA and CDR2 FQGNSA come from the germline V gene. The CDR3 loop spans 15 amino acids. V was clipped by 5 bases and J by 2 bases; unmatched bases: 6.